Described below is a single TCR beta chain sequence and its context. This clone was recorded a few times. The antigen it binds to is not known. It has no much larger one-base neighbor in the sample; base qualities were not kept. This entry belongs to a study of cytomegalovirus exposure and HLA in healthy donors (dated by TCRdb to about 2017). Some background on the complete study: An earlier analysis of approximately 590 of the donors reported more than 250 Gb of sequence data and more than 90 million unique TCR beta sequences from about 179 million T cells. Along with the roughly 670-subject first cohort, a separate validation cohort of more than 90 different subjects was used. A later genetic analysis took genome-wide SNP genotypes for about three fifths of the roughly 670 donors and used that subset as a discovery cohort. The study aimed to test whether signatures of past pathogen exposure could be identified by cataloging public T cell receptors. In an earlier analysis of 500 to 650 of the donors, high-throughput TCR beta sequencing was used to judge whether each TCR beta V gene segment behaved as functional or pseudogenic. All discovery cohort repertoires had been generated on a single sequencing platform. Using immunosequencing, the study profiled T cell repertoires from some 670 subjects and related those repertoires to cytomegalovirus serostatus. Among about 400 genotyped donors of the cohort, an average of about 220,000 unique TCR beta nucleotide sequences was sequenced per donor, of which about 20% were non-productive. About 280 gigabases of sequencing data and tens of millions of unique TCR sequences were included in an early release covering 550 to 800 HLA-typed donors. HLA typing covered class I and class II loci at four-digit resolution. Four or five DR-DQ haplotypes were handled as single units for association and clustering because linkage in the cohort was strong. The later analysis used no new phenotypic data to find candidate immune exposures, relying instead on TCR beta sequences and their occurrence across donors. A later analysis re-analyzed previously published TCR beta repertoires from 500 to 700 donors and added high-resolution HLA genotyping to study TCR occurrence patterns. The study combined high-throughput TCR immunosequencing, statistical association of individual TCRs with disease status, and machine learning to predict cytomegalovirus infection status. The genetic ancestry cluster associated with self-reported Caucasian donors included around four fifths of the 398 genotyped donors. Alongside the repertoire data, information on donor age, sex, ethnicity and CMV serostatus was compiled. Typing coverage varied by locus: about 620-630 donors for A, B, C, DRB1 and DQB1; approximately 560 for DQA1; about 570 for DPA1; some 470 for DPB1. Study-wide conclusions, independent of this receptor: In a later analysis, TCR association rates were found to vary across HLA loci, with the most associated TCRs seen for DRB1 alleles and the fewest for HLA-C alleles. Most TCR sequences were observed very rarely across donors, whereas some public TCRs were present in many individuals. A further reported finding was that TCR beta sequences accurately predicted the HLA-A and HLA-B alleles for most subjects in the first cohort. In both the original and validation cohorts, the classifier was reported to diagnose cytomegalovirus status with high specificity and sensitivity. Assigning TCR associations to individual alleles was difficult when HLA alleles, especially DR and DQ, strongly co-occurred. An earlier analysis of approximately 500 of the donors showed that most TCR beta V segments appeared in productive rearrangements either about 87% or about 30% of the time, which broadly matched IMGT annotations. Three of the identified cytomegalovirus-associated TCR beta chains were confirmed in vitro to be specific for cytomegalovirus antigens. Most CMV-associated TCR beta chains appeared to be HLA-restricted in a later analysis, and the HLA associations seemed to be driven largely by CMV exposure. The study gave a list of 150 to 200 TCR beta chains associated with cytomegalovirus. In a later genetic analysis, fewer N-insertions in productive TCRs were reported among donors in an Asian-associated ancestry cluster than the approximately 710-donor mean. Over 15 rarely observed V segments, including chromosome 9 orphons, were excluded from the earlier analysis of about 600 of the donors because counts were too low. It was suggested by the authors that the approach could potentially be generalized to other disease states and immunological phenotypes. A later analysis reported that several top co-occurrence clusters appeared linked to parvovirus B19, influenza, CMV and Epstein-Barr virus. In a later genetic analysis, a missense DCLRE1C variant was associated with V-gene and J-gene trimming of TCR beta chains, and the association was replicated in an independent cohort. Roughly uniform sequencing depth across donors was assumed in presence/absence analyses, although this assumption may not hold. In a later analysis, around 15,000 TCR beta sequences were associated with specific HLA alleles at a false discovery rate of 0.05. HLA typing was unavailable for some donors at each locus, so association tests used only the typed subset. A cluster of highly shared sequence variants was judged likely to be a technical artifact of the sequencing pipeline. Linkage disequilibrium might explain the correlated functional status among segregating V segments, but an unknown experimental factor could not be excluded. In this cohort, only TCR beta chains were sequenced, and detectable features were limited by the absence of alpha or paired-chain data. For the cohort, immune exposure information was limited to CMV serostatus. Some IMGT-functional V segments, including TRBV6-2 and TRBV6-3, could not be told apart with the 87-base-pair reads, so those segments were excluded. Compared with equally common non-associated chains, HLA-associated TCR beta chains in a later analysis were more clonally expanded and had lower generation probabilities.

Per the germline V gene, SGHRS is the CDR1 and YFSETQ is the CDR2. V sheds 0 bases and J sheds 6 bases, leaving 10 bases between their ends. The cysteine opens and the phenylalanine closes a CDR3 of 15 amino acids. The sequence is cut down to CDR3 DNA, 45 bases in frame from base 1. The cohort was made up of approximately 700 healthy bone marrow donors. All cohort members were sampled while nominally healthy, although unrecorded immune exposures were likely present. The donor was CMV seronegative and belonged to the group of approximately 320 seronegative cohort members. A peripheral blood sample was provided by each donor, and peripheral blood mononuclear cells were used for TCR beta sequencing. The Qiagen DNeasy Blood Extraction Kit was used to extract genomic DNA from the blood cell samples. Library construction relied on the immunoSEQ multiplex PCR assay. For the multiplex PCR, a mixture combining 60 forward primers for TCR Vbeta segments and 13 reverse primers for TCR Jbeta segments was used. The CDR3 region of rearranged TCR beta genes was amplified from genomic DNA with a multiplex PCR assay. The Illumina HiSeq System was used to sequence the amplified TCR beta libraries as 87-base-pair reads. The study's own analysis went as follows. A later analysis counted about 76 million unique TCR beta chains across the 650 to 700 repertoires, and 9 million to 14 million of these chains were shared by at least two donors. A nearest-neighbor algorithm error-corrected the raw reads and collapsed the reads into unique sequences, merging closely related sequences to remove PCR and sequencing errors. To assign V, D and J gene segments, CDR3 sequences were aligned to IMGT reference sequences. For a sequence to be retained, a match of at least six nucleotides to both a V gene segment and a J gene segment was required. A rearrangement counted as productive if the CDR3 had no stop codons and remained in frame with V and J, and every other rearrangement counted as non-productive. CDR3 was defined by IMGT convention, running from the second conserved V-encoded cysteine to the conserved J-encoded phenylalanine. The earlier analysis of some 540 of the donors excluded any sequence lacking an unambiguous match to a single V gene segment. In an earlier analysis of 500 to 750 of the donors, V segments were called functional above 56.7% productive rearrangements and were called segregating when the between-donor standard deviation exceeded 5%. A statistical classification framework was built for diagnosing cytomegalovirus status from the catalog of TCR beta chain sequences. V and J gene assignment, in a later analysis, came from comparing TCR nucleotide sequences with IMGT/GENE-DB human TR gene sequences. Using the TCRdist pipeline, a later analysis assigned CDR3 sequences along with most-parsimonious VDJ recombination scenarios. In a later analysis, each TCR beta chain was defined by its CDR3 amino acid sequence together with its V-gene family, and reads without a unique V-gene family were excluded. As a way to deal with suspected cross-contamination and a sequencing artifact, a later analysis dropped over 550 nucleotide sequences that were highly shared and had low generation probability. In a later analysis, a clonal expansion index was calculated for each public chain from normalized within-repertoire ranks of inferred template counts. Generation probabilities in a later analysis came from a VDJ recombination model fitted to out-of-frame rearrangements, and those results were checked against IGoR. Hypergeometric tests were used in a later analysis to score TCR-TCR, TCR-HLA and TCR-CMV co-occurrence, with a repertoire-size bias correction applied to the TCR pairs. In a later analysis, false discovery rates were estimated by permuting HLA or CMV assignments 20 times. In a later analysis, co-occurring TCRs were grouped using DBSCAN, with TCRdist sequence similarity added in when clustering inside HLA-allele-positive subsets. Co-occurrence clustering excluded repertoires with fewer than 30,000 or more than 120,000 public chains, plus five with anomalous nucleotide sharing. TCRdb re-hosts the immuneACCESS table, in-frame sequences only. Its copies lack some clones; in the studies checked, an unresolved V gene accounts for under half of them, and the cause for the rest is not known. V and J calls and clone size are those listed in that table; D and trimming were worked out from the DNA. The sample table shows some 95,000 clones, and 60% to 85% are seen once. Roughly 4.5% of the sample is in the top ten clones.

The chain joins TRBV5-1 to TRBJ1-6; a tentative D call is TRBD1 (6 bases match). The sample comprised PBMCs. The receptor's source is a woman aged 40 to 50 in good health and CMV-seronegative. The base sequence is TGCGCCAGCAGCTTGGGGACAGAATCTAATTCACCCCTCCACTTT. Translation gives CASSLGTESNSPLHF.